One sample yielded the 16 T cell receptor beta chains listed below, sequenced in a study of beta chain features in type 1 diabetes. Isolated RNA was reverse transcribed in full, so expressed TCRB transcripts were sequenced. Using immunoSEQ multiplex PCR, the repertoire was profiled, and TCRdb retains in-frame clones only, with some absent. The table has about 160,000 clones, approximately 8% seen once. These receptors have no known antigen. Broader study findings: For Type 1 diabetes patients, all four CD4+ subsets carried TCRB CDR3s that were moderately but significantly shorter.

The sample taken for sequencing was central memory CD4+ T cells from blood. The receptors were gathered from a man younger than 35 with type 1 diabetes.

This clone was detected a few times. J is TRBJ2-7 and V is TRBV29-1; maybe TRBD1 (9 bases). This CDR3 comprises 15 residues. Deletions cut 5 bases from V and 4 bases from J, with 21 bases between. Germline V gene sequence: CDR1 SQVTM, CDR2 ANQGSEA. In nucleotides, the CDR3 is TGCAGCGTTTCCCCGGGAGGGACAGGGAGGTACGAGCAGTACTTC. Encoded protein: CSVSPGGTGRYEQYF.

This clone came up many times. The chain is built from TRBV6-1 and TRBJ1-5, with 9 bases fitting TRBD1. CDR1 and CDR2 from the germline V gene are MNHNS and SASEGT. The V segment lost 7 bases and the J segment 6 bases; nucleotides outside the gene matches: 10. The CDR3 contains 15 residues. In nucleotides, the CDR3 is TGTGCCAGCAATCTGACAGGGGGAAGGCGTCAGCCCCAGCATTTT. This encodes CASNLTGGRRQPQHF.

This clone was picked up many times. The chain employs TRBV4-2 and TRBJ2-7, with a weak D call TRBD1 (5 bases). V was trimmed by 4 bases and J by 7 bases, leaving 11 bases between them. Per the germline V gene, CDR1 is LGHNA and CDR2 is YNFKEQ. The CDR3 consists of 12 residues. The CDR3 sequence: CASSREHREQYF. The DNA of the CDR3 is TGTGCCAGCAGCCGAGAACACAGGGAGCAGTACTTC.

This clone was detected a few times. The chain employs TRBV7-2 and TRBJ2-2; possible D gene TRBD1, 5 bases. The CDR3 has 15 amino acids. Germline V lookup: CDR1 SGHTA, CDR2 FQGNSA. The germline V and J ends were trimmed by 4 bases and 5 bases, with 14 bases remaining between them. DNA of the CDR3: TGTGCCAGCAGCTCCCGCGGTGGGGCGACCGGGGAGCTGTTTTTT. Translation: CASSSRGGATGELFF.

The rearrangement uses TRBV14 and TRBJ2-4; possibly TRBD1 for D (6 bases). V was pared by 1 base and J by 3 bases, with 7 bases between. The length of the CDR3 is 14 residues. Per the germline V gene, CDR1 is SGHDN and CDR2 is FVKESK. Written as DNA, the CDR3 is TGTGCCAGCAGCCAAGTAGGGGGCAAAAACATTCAGTACTTC. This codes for CASSQVGGKNIQYF.

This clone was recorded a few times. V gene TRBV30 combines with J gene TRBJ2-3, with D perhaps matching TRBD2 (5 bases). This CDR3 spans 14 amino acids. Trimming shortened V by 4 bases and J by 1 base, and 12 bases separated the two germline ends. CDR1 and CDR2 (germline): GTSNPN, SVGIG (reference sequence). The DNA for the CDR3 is TGTGCCTGGACAGACCCGAGGGGCACAGATACGCAGTATTTT. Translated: CAWTDPRGTDTQYF.

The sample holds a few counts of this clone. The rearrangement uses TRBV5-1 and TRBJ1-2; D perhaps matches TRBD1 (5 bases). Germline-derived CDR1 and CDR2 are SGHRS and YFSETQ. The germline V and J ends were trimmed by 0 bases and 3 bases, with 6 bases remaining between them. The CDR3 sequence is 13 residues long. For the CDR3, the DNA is TGCGCCAGCAGCTTGGCGGGGGACTATGGCTACACCTTC. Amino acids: CASSLAGDYGYTF.

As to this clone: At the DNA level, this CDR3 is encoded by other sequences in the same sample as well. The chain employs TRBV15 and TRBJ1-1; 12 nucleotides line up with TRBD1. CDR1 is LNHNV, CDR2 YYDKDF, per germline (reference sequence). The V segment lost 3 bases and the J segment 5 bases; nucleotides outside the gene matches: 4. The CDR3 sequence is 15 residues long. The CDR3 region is CATSRGQGADTEAFF. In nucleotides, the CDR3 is TGTGCCACCAGCAGGGGACAGGGGGCTGATACTGAAGCTTTCTTT.

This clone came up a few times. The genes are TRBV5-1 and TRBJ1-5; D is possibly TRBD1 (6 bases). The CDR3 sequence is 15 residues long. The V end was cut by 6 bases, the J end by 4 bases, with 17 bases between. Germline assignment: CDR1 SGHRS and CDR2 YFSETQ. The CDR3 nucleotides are TGCGCCAGCAAGGTAGGGACAAGCAATAATCAGCCCCAGCATTTT. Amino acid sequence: CASKVGTSNNQPQHF.

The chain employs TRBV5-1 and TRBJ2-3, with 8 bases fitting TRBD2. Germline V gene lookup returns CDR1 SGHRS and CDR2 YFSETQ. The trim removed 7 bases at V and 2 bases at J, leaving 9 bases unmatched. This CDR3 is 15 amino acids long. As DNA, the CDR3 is TGCGCCAGCGCTAAAGCGGGGGCCTCCACAGATACGCAGTATTTT. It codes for CASAKAGASTDTQYF.

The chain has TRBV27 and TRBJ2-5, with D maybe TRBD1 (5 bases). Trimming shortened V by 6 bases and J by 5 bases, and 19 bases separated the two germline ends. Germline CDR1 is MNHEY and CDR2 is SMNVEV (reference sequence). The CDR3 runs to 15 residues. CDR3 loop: CASSTFAARAETQYF. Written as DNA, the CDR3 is TGTGCCAGCAGCACATTCGCCGCCAGGGCGGAGACCCAGTACTTC.

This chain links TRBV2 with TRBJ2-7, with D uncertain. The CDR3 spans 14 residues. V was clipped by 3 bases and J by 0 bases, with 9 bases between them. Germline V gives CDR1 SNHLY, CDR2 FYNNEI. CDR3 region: CASSEQPSSYEQYF. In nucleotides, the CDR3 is TGTGCCAGCAGTGAGCAACCCAGCTCCTACGAGCAGTACTTC.

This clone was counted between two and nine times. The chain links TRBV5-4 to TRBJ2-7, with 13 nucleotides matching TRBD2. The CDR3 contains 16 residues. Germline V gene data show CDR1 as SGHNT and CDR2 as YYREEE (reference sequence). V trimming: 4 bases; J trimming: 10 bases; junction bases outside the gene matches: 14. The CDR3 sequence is CASSVLTLAGGMSQYF. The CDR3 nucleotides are TGTGCCAGCAGCGTATTAACACTAGCGGGAGGGATGTCCCAGTACTTC.

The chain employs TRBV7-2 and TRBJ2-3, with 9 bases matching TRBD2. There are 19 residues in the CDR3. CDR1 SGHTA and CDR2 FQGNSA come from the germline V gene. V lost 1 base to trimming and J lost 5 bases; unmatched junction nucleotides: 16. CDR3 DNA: TGTGCCAGCAGCTTAGTATCACGAGGTAGCGGGGGCCCTCGAGATACGCAGTATTTT. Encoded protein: CASSLVSRGSGGPRDTQYF. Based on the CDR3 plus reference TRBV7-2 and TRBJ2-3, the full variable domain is GAGVSQSPSNKVTEKGKDVELRCDPISGHTALYWYRQSLGQGLEFLIYFQGNSAPDKSGLPSDRFSAERTGGSVSTLTIQRTQQEDSAVYLCASSLVSRGSGGPRDTQYFGPGTRLTVL.

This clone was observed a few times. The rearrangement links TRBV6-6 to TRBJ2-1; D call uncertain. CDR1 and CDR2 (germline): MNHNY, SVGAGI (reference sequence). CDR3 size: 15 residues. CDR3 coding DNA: TGTGCAGCCAGCAAAGACTCTGGGTCCTACAATGAGCAGTTCTTC. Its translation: CAASKDSGSYNEQFF.

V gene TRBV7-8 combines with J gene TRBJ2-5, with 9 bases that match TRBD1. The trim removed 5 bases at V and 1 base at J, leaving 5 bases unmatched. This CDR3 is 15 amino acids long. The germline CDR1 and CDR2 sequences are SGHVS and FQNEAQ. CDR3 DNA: TGTGCCAGCAGCCCGACGGACAGGGGCCAAGAGACCCAGTACTTC. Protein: CASSPTDRGQETQYF.